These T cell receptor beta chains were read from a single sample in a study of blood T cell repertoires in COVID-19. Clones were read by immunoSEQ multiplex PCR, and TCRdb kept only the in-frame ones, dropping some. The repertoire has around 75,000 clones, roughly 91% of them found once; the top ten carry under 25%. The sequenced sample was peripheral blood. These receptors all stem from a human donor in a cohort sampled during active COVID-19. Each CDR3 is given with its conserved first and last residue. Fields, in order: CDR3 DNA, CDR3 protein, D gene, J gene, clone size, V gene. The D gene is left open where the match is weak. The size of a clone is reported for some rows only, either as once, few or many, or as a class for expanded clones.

DNA: TGCAGCGTTCCACGGGGGGCGCTTTATTTCTATGGCTACACCTTC
CDR3: CSVPRGALYFYGYTF
D: -
J: TRBJ1-2
size: -
V: TRBV29-1

DNA: TGTGCCAGCAGCTTGAGGGTCACCGGGGAGCTGTTTTTT
CDR3: CASSLRVTGELFF
D: -
J: TRBJ2-2
size: -
V: TRBV9

DNA: TGTGCCAGCAGTGACCCTTCCACTGAAGCTTTCTTT
CDR3: CASSDPSTEAFF
D: -
J: TRBJ1-1
size: -
V: TRBV6-1

DNA: TGTGCCAGCGGCCATCAGGGGCGTCTGAACACTGAAGCTTTCTTT
CDR3: CASGHQGRLNTEAFF
D: -
J: TRBJ1-1
size: -
V: TRBV6-5

DNA: TGTGCCAGCAGCGGCTCCTACAATGAGCAGTTCTTC
CDR3: CASSGSYNEQFF
D: -
J: TRBJ2-1
size: once
V: TRBV2

DNA: TGCGCCAGCAGCTTGTCAGGAGGGACAGGGCTCTCTGGGGCCAACGTCCTGACTTTC
CDR3: CASSLSGGTGLSGANVLTF
D: TRBD1
J: TRBJ2-6
size: -
V: TRBV5-1

DNA: TGTGCCAGCTCACAAAAACAGGGGCTCCGTAATGAAAAACTGTTTTTT
CDR3: CASSQKQGLRNEKLFF
D: TRBD1
J: TRBJ1-4
size: -
V: TRBV18

DNA: TGCGCCAGCAGCCCGGAGGCGCGTAGGGAGAATTACGAGCAGTACTTC
CDR3: CASSPEARRENYEQYF
D: -
J: TRBJ2-7
size: few
V: TRBV4-1

DNA: TGTGCCACCAGTGGTGGACAGGGTAGCAATCAGCCCCAGCATTTT
CDR3: CATSGGQGSNQPQHF
D: TRBD1
J: TRBJ1-5
size: -
V: TRBV24-1

DNA: TGTGCCAGCAGTTGGACTGGGACAGGGGGCTACGAGCAGTACTTC
CDR3: CASSWTGTGGYEQYF
D: TRBD1
J: TRBJ2-7
size: -
V: TRBV6-5

DNA: TGTGCCAGCAGTTACAGGAAAGAGACCCAGTACTTC
CDR3: CASSYRKETQYF
D: -
J: TRBJ2-5
size: -
V: TRBV5-4

DNA: TGTGCCAGCAGCCAAGGGACAGGGGGCGTTTATTACAATGAGCAGTTCTTC
CDR3: CASSQGTGGVYYNEQFF
D: TRBD1
J: TRBJ2-1
size: -
V: TRBV4-2

DNA: TGTGCCAGCAGTTTTAACGGTGCAGATACGCAGTATTTT
CDR3: CASSFNGADTQYF
D: -
J: TRBJ2-3
size: -
V: TRBV12-3/TRBV12-4

DNA: TGTGCCAGCAGCCCTCGACAGGGCCCCATCACAGATACGCAGTATTTT
CDR3: CASSPRQGPITDTQYF
D: TRBD1
J: TRBJ2-3
size: -
V: TRBV11-2

DNA: TGTGCCAGCAGCTTAGCGCAGGGGCAGGATACGCAGTATTTT
CDR3: CASSLAQGQDTQYF
D: -
J: TRBJ2-3
size: once
V: TRBV7-2

DNA: TGTGCCAGCAACGACGCGGGAAGGAACGAGCAGTACTTC
CDR3: CASNDAGRNEQYF
D: -
J: TRBJ2-7
size: -
V: TRBV6-5

DNA: TGCGCCAGCAGCTGGCGACAGGGGAACACCGGGGAGCTGTTTTTT
CDR3: CASSWRQGNTGELFF
D: TRBD1
J: TRBJ2-2
size: -
V: TRBV5-1

DNA: TGTGCCAGCAGCCGGACAAAGACCCAGTACTTC
CDR3: CASSRTKTQYF
D: -
J: TRBJ2-5
size: -
V: TRBV7-8

DNA: TGTGCCAGCAGCCCTGCGGGACAGACCTACAATGAGCAGTTCTTC
CDR3: CASSPAGQTYNEQFF
D: -
J: TRBJ2-1
size: -
V: TRBV14

DNA: TGTGCCAGCAGTGGCAGGCGGACTAGCGATGAGCAGTTCTTC
CDR3: CASSGRRTSDEQFF
D: TRBD2
J: TRBJ2-1
size: -
V: TRBV2

DNA: TGTGCCAGCAGCTTGGCCGGCGGGGGCGCGGGTCAGCCCCAGCATTTT
CDR3: CASSLAGGGAGQPQHF
D: -
J: TRBJ1-5
size: few
V: TRBV5-6

DNA: TGCGCCAGCAGCACGGACAGAAAGAACGGGGAGCTGTTTTTT
CDR3: CASSTDRKNGELFF
D: -
J: TRBJ2-2
size: -
V: TRBV5-1

DNA: TGTGCCAGCAGTTACGGAAGTACGCAGGGGAACACTGAAGCTTTCTTT
CDR3: CASSYGSTQGNTEAFF
D: -
J: TRBJ1-1
size: -
V: TRBV6-6

DNA: TGTGCCAGCAGCGGGCCGGGACAGGGTAACACCGGGGAGCTGTTTTTT
CDR3: CASSGPGQGNTGELFF
D: TRBD1
J: TRBJ2-2
size: once
V: TRBV5-4

DNA: TGTGCCAGCAAGAACCGGGACAAAAACACTGAAGCTTTCTTT
CDR3: CASKNRDKNTEAFF
D: -
J: TRBJ1-1
size: -
V: TRBV25-1

DNA: TGTGCCAGCAGCTTACACCCGACAAAGCAGTACTTC
CDR3: CASSLHPTKQYF
D: -
J: TRBJ2-7
size: few
V: TRBV7-3

DNA: TGTGCCAGCAGTTCCCTGGGGGGACCCGGGGAGCTGTTTTTT
CDR3: CASSSLGGPGELFF
D: -
J: TRBJ2-2
size: -
V: TRBV6-2/TRBV6-3

DNA: TGTGCCAGCAGTGGGCTTCCTCAGCCCCAGCATTTT
CDR3: CASSGLPQPQHF
D: -
J: TRBJ1-5
size: -
V: TRBV2

DNA: TGCGCCAGCAGCCAAGAAGGGACAAATACGTATGGCTACACCTTC
CDR3: CASSQEGTNTYGYTF
D: -
J: TRBJ1-2
size: -
V: TRBV4-1

DNA: TGTGCCAGCACTCCTCGGCCTAGCCGGTCCAATGAGCAGTTCTTC
CDR3: CASTPRPSRSNEQFF
D: -
J: TRBJ2-1
size: -
V: TRBV27

DNA: TGTGCCTGGAGTCGAGGGCGGAGCAATGGGGCCAACGTCCTGACTTTC
CDR3: CAWSRGRSNGANVLTF
D: -
J: TRBJ2-6
size: -
V: TRBV30

DNA: TGTGCCATCAGTGCTGGGACTAGCGGGGGGGACCGTACCTACGAGCAGTACTTC
CDR3: CAISAGTSGGDRTYEQYF
D: TRBD2
J: TRBJ2-7
size: -
V: TRBV10-3

DNA: TGTGCCAGCAGCCCGGTCGTGGAGAGCGGTTCACCCCTCCACTTT
CDR3: CASSPVVESGSPLHF
D: -
J: TRBJ1-6
size: few
V: TRBV3-1/TRBV3-2

DNA: TGTGCCAGGCGGGAGAGGTACGATACGCAGTATTTT
CDR3: CARRERYDTQYF
D: TRBD2
J: TRBJ2-3
size: -
V: TRBV2

DNA: TGTGCCAGCAGCTTCTCCAACAGATTGAACACTGAAGCTTTCTTT
CDR3: CASSFSNRLNTEAFF
D: -
J: TRBJ1-1
size: few
V: TRBV7-9

DNA: TGTGCCAGCAGGACTAGCACAGATACGCAGTATTTT
CDR3: CASRTSTDTQYF
D: -
J: TRBJ2-3
size: once
V: TRBV25-1

DNA: TGCAGTGCTAGTCGACAGTCAGGTACTGGAAACACCATATATTTT
CDR3: CSASRQSGTGNTIYF
D: -
J: TRBJ1-3
size: -
V: TRBV20-1

DNA: TGCGCCAGCAGTGAGCTAGCGGGAGGGATCGGTCGCACCGGGGAGCTGTTTTTT
CDR3: CASSELAGGIGRTGELFF
D: TRBD2
J: TRBJ2-2
size: -
V: TRBV10-1

DNA: TGTGCCAGAAACGTGGCAGGGGACGAGTACACTGAAGCTTTCTTT
CDR3: CARNVAGDEYTEAFF
D: -
J: TRBJ1-1
size: -
V: TRBV7-5

DNA: TGTGCCAGCTCACCACTAGAAGGGGCGACTGGAAACACCATATATTTT
CDR3: CASSPLEGATGNTIYF
D: -
J: TRBJ1-3
size: -
V: TRBV18

DNA: TGCGCCAGCAGCCAAGAGATCGCAGTGAACACTGAAGCTTTCTTT
CDR3: CASSQEIAVNTEAFF
D: -
J: TRBJ1-1
size: few
V: TRBV4-3

DNA: TGTGCCAGCAGCCAACGTCACTACCCTGATTATGGCTACACCTTC
CDR3: CASSQRHYPDYGYTF
D: -
J: TRBJ1-2
size: once
V: TRBV3-1/TRBV3-2

DNA: TGTGCCAGCAGCTTTGAACTGACTAGCGGGGACTGGACAGATACGCAGTATTTT
CDR3: CASSFELTSGDWTDTQYF
D: TRBD2
J: TRBJ2-3
size: once
V: TRBV5-6

DNA: TGTGCCAGCAGTTCTCCAGCCTACGAGCAGTACTTC
CDR3: CASSSPAYEQYF
D: -
J: TRBJ2-7
size: -
V: TRBV6-2/TRBV6-3

DNA: TGTGCCAGTAGCGAGACAGGGGGCGCGTCTCAGCCCCAGCATTTT
CDR3: CASSETGGASQPQHF
D: TRBD1
J: TRBJ1-5
size: once
V: TRBV19

DNA: TGCGCCAGCCTCCGTATGGGACAGCCTAGCACAGATACGCAGTATTTT
CDR3: CASLRMGQPSTDTQYF
D: TRBD1
J: TRBJ2-3
size: -
V: TRBV5-1

DNA: TGTGCCATCAGTGAGTCGGCGAGAGCGGATAGCAATCAGCCCCAGCATTTT
CDR3: CAISESARADSNQPQHF
D: -
J: TRBJ1-5
size: many
V: TRBV10-3

DNA: TGTGCCAGCATCCCAGGAAGGGGGGGGGATTCACCCCTCCACTTT
CDR3: CASIPGRGGDSPLHF
D: -
J: TRBJ1-6
size: -
V: TRBV7-2

DNA: TGTGCCAGCAGTTACGTCAGCGGGAACACAGATACGCAGTATTTT
CDR3: CASSYVSGNTDTQYF
D: TRBD2
J: TRBJ2-3
size: -
V: TRBV6-5

DNA: TGTGCCAGCGGGTTCCAGGGGACTGGAAACACCATATATTTT
CDR3: CASGFQGTGNTIYF
D: -
J: TRBJ1-3
size: few
V: TRBV3-1/TRBV3-2

DNA: TGTGCCAGCAGCCAAGAGACAGGGTGGAATCAGCCCCAGCATTTT
CDR3: CASSQETGWNQPQHF
D: TRBD1
J: TRBJ1-5
size: -
V: TRBV3-1/TRBV3-2

DNA: TGTGCCAGCAGTTACTCGAGGGGCAGGGGAAACTATGGCTACACCTTC
CDR3: CASSYSRGRGNYGYTF
D: -
J: TRBJ1-2
size: -
V: TRBV6-5

DNA: TGTGCCAGCGGATCGACCACCGGGGGAGGTAACTATGGCTACACCTTC
CDR3: CASGSTTGGGNYGYTF
D: -
J: TRBJ1-2
size: -
V: TRBV27

DNA: TGTGCCAGCATGCCTACTAGCGGGGGAACAGATACGCAGTATTTT
CDR3: CASMPTSGGTDTQYF
D: TRBD2
J: TRBJ2-3
size: -
V: TRBV6-6